The 22 T cell receptor beta chains below all came from one sample that was sequenced in a study of blood T cell repertoires in COVID-19 (dated by TCRdb to the early 2020s). Library generation was performed with the immunoSEQ multiplex PCR assay. The table comes from immuneACCESS by way of TCRdb, which keeps in-frame sequences with V and J called. Part of the clones is missing from these tables; in studies checked, under half for an unresolved V gene and the rest for unknown reasons. The sample records around 250,000 clones, around 85% of which are singletons. The top ten constitute 5.1% of the sample. Sequences were obtained from peripheral blood. All receptors come from a man in his fifties or sixties with active or convalescent COVID-19.

The V call is TRBV7-2, the J call TRBJ2-3, with 10 bases matching TRBD2. The J segment lost 2 bases and the V segment lost 0 bases, leaving 8 bases of the junction unmatched. This CDR3 has 18 amino acids. Germline V gives CDR1 SGHTA, CDR2 FQGNSA. CDR3 nucleotides: TGTGCCAGCAGCTTAGCGGCCACTAGCGGGGCTTCCACAGATACGCAGTATTTT. It yields the protein CASSLAATSGASTDTQYF.

This chain links TRBV3-1 (or the pseudogene TRBV3-2) with TRBJ2-4; TRBD2 agrees at 13 bases. The germline gives CDR1 LGHDT, CDR2 YNNKEL (reference sequence). The CDR3 loop spans 14 amino acids. The ends lost 3 bases at V and 7 bases at J; junction bases unmatched: 0. The CDR3: CASSQTSGGNIQYF. The CDR3 DNA is TGTGCCAGCAGCCAGACTAGCGGGGGGAACATTCAGTACTTC.

V is TRBV19 and J is TRBJ2-1, with D possibly matching TRBD1 (6 bases). Germline CDR1 is LNHDA and CDR2 is SQIVND (reference sequence). Trimming left V 10 bases short and J 6 bases short, with 16 bases between. The length of the CDR3 is 13 residues. The CDR3 nucleotides read TGTGCCACTTCACAGGGTAGGGGCAATGAGCAGTTCTTC. This encodes CATSQGRGNEQFF.

V usage is TRBV18 and J usage is TRBJ1-3; 7 positions agree with TRBD1. J was trimmed by 0 bases and V by 3 bases; bases with no gene match: 5. Per the germline V gene, CDR1 is KGHSH and CDR2 is LQKENI. The CDR3 spans 16 residues. CDR3 nucleotide sequence: TGTGCCAGCTCACCGACAACAGGGGTCTCTGGAAACACCATATATTTT. Translated, it gives CASSPTTGVSGNTIYF.

The rearrangement uses TRBV6-5 and TRBJ1-1; D may be TRBD1 (5 bases). Germline V gene lookup returns CDR1 MNHEY and CDR2 SVGAGI. The V end was cut by 4 bases, the J end by 5 bases, with 14 bases between. The CDR3 is 14 residues long. The CDR3 nucleotides read TGTGCCAGCAGTTTGGGGCAGGGAGGGACTGAAGCTTTCTTT. It yields the protein CASSLGQGGTEAFF.

This rearrangement joins TRBV30 to TRBJ2-7; no firm D call. The germline CDR1 and CDR2 sequences are GTSNPN and SVGIG (reference sequence). Between the trimmed V and J ends, which lost 3 bases and 3 bases, there was a span of 9 bases. The CDR3 length is 12 residues. The CDR3 region is CAWSPRRYEQYF. The CDR3 bases are TGTGCCTGGAGCCCCAGGCGCTACGAGCAGTACTTC.

The CDR3 nucleotides read TGTGCCAGCAGTTTATTTTCAGGGGAGGGAAACTATGGCTACACCTTC. The encoded protein is CASSLFSGEGNYGYTF. This chain joins TRBV27 and TRBJ1-2, with a tentative D call TRBD1 (6 bases). Germline V gene sequence: CDR1 MNHEY, CDR2 SMNVEV (reference sequence). This CDR3 contains 16 residues. V was trimmed by 1 base and J by 2 bases, leaving 14 bases between them.

Only one count was recorded for this clone. The V call is TRBV15, the J call TRBJ2-1, with a tentative D call TRBD2 (5 bases). V was pared by 1 base and J by 9 bases, with 7 bases between. The germline CDR1 and CDR2 sequences are LNHNV and YYDKDF (reference sequence). The CDR3 runs 12 residues. The CDR3 DNA sequence: TGTGCCACCAGCAGAGGGAGGACTGAGCAGTTCTTC. Translation gives CATSRGRTEQFF.

For the CDR3, the DNA is TGTGCCAGCAATCCGGGAGGGGCCGGGGAGCTGTTTTTT. It is translated as CASNPGGAGELFF. The gene calls are TRBV5-4 and TRBJ2-2; 8 bases match TRBD2. The CDR3 has 13 amino acids. The trim removed 6 bases at V and 6 bases at J, leaving 4 bases unmatched. Germline CDR1 SGHNT, CDR2 YYREEE (reference sequence).

This clone has a single count. The CDR3 DNA reads TGCGCCAGCAGCAGAGGACTAGCGGAAGAGACCCAGTACTTC. It translates to CASSRGLAEETQYF. The genes are TRBV5-1 and TRBJ2-5; TRBD2 agrees at 10 bases. There are 14 residues in the CDR3. V gave up 4 bases and J gave up 3 bases; unmatched junction bases: 3. Germline CDR1 is SGHRS and CDR2 is YFSETQ.

The chain joins TRBV29-1 to TRBJ2-7; 8 bases align to TRBD1. This CDR3 spans 14 amino acids. The V and J ends lost 1 base and 7 bases, in that order; junction bases with no gene match: 9. The germline CDR1 and CDR2 sequences are SQVTM and ANQGSEA. In DNA, the CDR3 is TGCAGCGTTGAAGGAGGGACAGGTTTGGGGGAGCAGTACTTC. Protein sequence: CSVEGGTGLGEQYF.

The chain uses TRBV5-1 and TRBJ1-1; D ambiguous. This CDR3 comprises 15 residues. Germline CDR1 is SGHRS and CDR2 is YFSETQ. The V end was cut by 0 bases, the J end by 0 bases, with 9 bases between. The CDR3: CASSLGESLNTEAFF. The CDR3 DNA is TGCGCCAGCAGCTTGGGGGAGAGCCTGAACACTGAAGCTTTCTTT.

This clone was found a few times. This rearrangement joins TRBV10-1 to TRBJ2-3, with D perhaps matching TRBD2 (5 bases). CDR1 and CDR2 from the germline V gene are WNHNN and SYGVQD (reference sequence). V lost 6 bases, J lost 6 bases, and 16 bases lay in between. The CDR3 is 14 residues long. In DNA form, the CDR3 reads TGCGCCAGCAGCGGAGGACCCGATGGGGATACGCAGTATTTT. Its protein is CASSGGPDGDTQYF.

This clone was seen a single time. The J gene is TRBJ2-7, the V gene TRBV18; TRBD1 matches 10 bases. J was trimmed by 3 bases and V by 3 bases; bases with no gene match: 5. Per the germline V gene, CDR1 is KGHSH and CDR2 is LQKENI. This CDR3 is built from 15 residues. The CDR3 loop reads CASSPLRDRGYEQYF. CDR3 bases: TGTGCCAGCTCACCCCTTCGGGACAGGGGCTACGAGCAGTACTTC.

The chain uses TRBV12-5 and TRBJ1-3; 7 nucleotides line up with TRBD1. The V gene end was trimmed by 5 bases and the J gene end by 5 bases; junction bases not matched to a gene: 9. This CDR3 spans 15 amino acids. Germline loops: CDR1 LGHNT, CDR2 FRNRAP. Here the CDR3 DNA reads TGTGCTAGTGGTGTGAAACAGGGACAGCGAAACACCATATATTTT. Its translation is CASGVKQGQRNTIYF. Full variable domain (rest looked up from reference TRBV12-5 and TRBJ1-3): DARVTQTPRHKVTEMGQEVTMRCQPILGHNTVFWYRQTMMQGLELLAYFRNRAPLDDSGMPKDRFSAEMPDATLATLKIQPSEPRDSAVYFCASGVKQGQRNTIYFGEGSWLTVV.

In this sample, this clone turned up once. The chain uses TRBV24-1 and TRBJ1-2, with D possibly matching TRBD1 (5 bases). Trimming took 5 bases from V and 4 from J, leaving 10 bases between them. Germline V gene data show CDR1 as KGHDR and CDR2 as SFDVKD. The CDR3 contains 13 residues. The CDR3 is CATSAGGGYGYTF. CDR3 nucleotides: TGTGCCACCAGTGCGGGGGGTGGCTATGGCTACACCTTC.

This chain connects TRBV28 to TRBJ1-1, with D maybe TRBD1 (5 bases). Per germline, CDR1 MDHEN and CDR2 SYDVKM. V lost 1 base, J lost 0 bases, and 15 bases lay in between. The CDR3 has 17 residues. CDR3 region: CASSLFFGGGVNTEAFF. The CDR3 nucleotides are TGTGCCAGCAGTTTATTTTTCGGGGGTGGTGTGAACACTGAAGCTTTCTTT. Drawing the rest from reference TRBV28 and TRBJ1-1, the complete variable domain is DVKVTQSSRYLVKRTGEKVFLECVQDMDHENMFWYRQDPGLGLRLIYFSYDVKMKEKGDIPEGYSVSREKKERFSLILESASTNQTSMYLCASSLFFGGGVNTEAFFGQGTRLTVV.

V gene TRBV21-1 combines with J gene TRBJ1-5. TRBV21-1 is shown as a pseudogene. The CDR3 is 16 amino acids. CDR3 DNA sequence: TGTGCCAGCAGCAAAGGGAGACGGTATAGCAATCAGCCCCAGCATTTT. Residues: CASSKGRRYSNQPQHF.

The V gene is TRBV7-2, the J gene TRBJ2-7; TRBD2 agrees at 13 bases. This CDR3 has 14 residues. Germline V CDR1 and CDR2: SGHTA, FQGNSA. J was trimmed by 6 bases and V by 3 bases; bases with no gene match: 2. The CDR3 loop reads CASSLGLAGLEQYF. The CDR3 DNA sequence: TGTGCCAGCAGCTTGGGACTAGCGGGACTCGAGCAGTACTTC.

This clone came up a few times. This chain joins TRBV7-2 and TRBJ1-6, with D hard to call. V shed 0 bases and J shed 2 bases, with 8 bases lying between them. Germline CDR1 reads SGHTA; CDR2 reads FQGNSA. This CDR3 contains 16 residues. In DNA form, the CDR3 reads TGTGCCAGCAGCTTAGCGGCTCAGACCTATAATTCACCCCTCCACTTT. Translated: CASSLAAQTYNSPLHF.

This clone was detected only once. J is TRBJ1-3 and V is TRBV28; D remains unclear. Between the trimmed V and J ends, which lost 3 bases and 0 bases, there was a span of 9 bases. Germline CDR1 and CDR2: MDHEN and SYDVKM. The CDR3 has 15 residues. CDR3 loop: CASSLPVSSGNTIYF. The CDR3 DNA sequence: TGTGCCAGCAGTTTGCCAGTTTCCTCTGGAAACACCATATATTTT.

The rearrangement uses TRBV11-2 and TRBJ2-7, with TRBD1 matching over 9 bases. The V and J ends lost 2 bases and 2 bases, in that order; junction bases with no gene match: 4. Germline V gene data show CDR1 as SGHAT and CDR2 as FQNNGV. This CDR3 is 15 amino acids long. CDR3 in amino acids: CASSLQGQGAYEQYF. CDR3 in DNA: TGTGCCAGCAGCTTACAGGGACAGGGCGCCTACGAGCAGTACTTC. Full variable domain (rest looked up from reference TRBV11-2 and TRBJ2-7): EAGVAQSPRYKIIEKRQSVAFWCNPISGHATLYWYQQILGQGPKLLIQFQNNGVVDDSQLPKDRFSAERLKGVDSTLKIQPAKLEDSAVYLCASSLQGQGAYEQYFGPGTRLTVT.